The 22 T cell receptor beta chains listed next were all sequenced from one sample in a study of CD8+ T cells in alopecia areata. RNA extraction and reverse transcription yielded cDNA as sequencing template. The table came from immunoSEQ multiplex PCR; TCRdb's copy has only in-frame clones and leaves some out. This table holds some 82,000 clones, 45% to 60% found once. The sequenced sample consisted of NKG2D-high CD8+ T cells sorted from blood. These TCRs come from a human donor with alopecia areata.

This clone was observed a handful of times. The gene calls are TRBV29-1 and TRBJ2-1; D remains ambiguous. The CDR3 contains 12 residues. The V end lost 2 bases, the J end lost 4 bases, and 6 bases lay between the germline ends. Per germline, CDR1 SQVTM and CDR2 ANQGSEA. CDR3 sequence: CSVEFRYNEQFF. DNA of the CDR3: TGCAGCGTTGAATTTCGGTACAATGAGCAGTTCTTC.

CDR3 sequence reads: CAWRGTGGTTDTQYF. CDR3 DNA: TGTGCCTGGAGGGGGACAGGGGGTACCACAGATACGCAGTATTTT. The chain uses TRBV30 and TRBJ2-3; the match to TRBD1 covers 11 bases. CDR1 is GTSNPN and CDR2 is SVGIG in the germline V gene (reference sequence). CDR3 size: 15 residues. J lost 2 bases, V lost 3 bases, and 4 bases had no gene match.

This clone was recorded a few times. The chain links TRBV5-1 to TRBJ2-7; a weak D match, TRBD1 (5 bases). The CDR3 sequence is 14 residues long. V lost 1 base to trimming and J lost 2 bases, with 10 bases between them. Germline-derived CDR1 and CDR2 are SGHRS and YFSETQ. CDR3 amino acids: CASSLSSGTYEQYF. In DNA, the CDR3 is TGCGCCAGCAGCTTGTCATCAGGGACCTACGAGCAGTACTTC.

This clone was observed a few times. The J gene is TRBJ2-1, the V gene TRBV29-1, with D possibly TRBD2 on 5 matching bases. With 6 bases removed from V and 8 bases from J, the gap between germline ends came to 23 bases. There are 15 residues in the CDR3. In germline, CDR1 is SQVTM, CDR2 ANQGSEA. The CDR3 here is CSVESSGSSSDEQFF. The CDR3 bases are TGCAGCGTCGAGTCCTCGGGATCCTCATCGGATGAGCAGTTCTTC.

Only one count was recorded for this clone. The rearrangement links TRBV7-3 to TRBJ2-1; D ambiguous. Germline V CDR1 and CDR2: SGHTA, FQGTGA. The CDR3 covers 14 residues. V was cut by 3 bases and J by 3 bases, with 9 bases left in between. The CDR3 sequence is CASSLNTDYNEQFF. The CDR3 DNA is TGTGCCAGCAGCTTGAACACGGACTACAATGAGCAGTTCTTC.

The chain uses TRBV20-1 and TRBJ1-2, with D perhaps TRBD1 (6 bases). The V gene lost 4 bases and the J gene lost 6 bases, with 9 bases spanning the gap. From germline, CDR1 is DFQATT and CDR2 SNEGSKA (reference sequence). The CDR3 has 11 residues. The CDR3 nucleotides are TGCAGTGCTAACGGGGGCGATGGCTACACCTTC. Its translation is CSANGGDGYTF.

The V gene is TRBV6-5, the J gene TRBJ2-1; D unresolved. V was shortened by 2 bases and J by 7 bases, with 3 bases between the two germline ends. Germline assignment: CDR1 MNHEY and CDR2 SVGAGI. This CDR3 spans 11 amino acids. In DNA form, the CDR3 reads TGTGCCAGCAGTTACGGAAATGAGCAGTTCTTC. Its translation is CASSYGNEQFF.

This clone has more than one count but fewer than ten. V and J are TRBV29-1 and TRBJ1-2; no reliable D call. This CDR3 is built from 15 residues. V lost 0 bases and J lost 2, with 13 bases in between. CDR1 SQVTM and CDR2 ANQGSEA come from the germline V gene. The CDR3 nucleotides are TGCAGCGTTGAAGATAACGCCAGTGTCAACTATGGCTACACCTTC. Translated: CSVEDNASVNYGYTF.

The rearrangement uses TRBV27 and TRBJ2-3; D gene uncertain. The CDR3 extends over 12 amino acids. From germline, CDR1 is MNHEY and CDR2 SMNVEV (reference sequence). V was trimmed by 6 bases and J by 4 bases, leaving 8 bases between them. The CDR3 loop reads CASRGMADTQYF. DNA of the CDR3: TGTGCCAGCAGGGGTATGGCAGATACGCAGTATTTT.

The chain couples TRBV30 to TRBJ2-1; D remains ambiguous. V lost 1 base, J lost 7 bases, and 11 bases lay in between. CDR3 length equals 13 residues. The germline CDR1 and CDR2 sequences are GTSNPN and SVGIG (reference sequence). In nucleotides, the CDR3 is TGTGCCTGGAGTGCAACTCACTCTAATGAGCAGTTCTTC. Protein product: CAWSATHSNEQFF.

This sequence joins TRBV29-1 and TRBJ2-7; D possibly uses TRBD1 or TRBD2 (6 bases each). The V end was cut by 4 bases, the J end by 2 bases, with 24 bases between. CDR1 is SQVTM, CDR2 ANQGSEA, per germline. The CDR3 length is 17 residues. In DNA form, the CDR3 reads TGCAGCGTTGGGGGGGCGAGCCCCACTTCATTTCCCTACGAGCAGTACTTC. It yields the protein CSVGGASPTSFPYEQYF.

This clone was seen more than once but under ten times. The chain carries TRBV7-9 and TRBJ2-7, with D hard to call. Deletions cut 7 bases from V and 2 bases from J, with 9 bases between. The CDR3 is 12 residues long. Germline-derived CDR1 and CDR2 are SEHNR and FQNEAQ (reference sequence). CDR3 DNA sequence: TGTGCCAGCATAAATGGGGCCTACGAGCAGTACTTC. It is translated as CASINGAYEQYF.

V usage is TRBV28 and J usage is TRBJ2-7; TRBD2 matches at 8 bases. The V gene end was trimmed by 7 bases and the J gene end by 4 bases; junction bases not matched to a gene: 12. Germline CDR1 reads MDHEN; CDR2 reads SYDVKM. The CDR3 has 15 residues. This chain's CDR3 is CASTKTGLGGYEQYF. CDR3 DNA: TGTGCCAGCACCAAGACGGGACTAGGTGGGTACGAGCAGTACTTC.

The CDR3 sequence: CSVEDRAYEQYF. Written as DNA, the CDR3 is TGCAGCGTAGAGGACAGGGCCTACGAGCAGTACTTC. V and J are TRBV29-1 and TRBJ2-5, with 8 bases lining up with TRBD1. The J call may be wrong; the DNA end is better matched by TRBJ2-7. This CDR3 comprises 12 residues. The germline CDR1 and CDR2 sequences are SQVTM and ANQGSEA.

This clone has a single count. The sample contains more than one DNA sequence encoding this CDR3. The genes are TRBV27 and TRBJ2-7; 8 bases fit TRBD2. J was trimmed by 4 bases and V by 8 bases; bases with no gene match: 7. CDR1 MNHEY and CDR2 SMNVEV come from the germline V gene (reference sequence). This CDR3 contains 13 residues. The CDR3 loop is CASSRGGPYEQYF. The CDR3 DNA reads TGTGCCAGCTCCCGCGGGGGGCCTTACGAGCAGTACTTC.

The chain uses TRBV27 and TRBJ2-5; 14 nucleotides match TRBD2. The CDR3 runs to 16 residues. The J segment lost 3 bases and the V segment lost 3 bases, leaving 3 bases of the junction unmatched. Looked up from germline, CDR1 is MNHEY and CDR2 is SMNVEV (reference sequence). The CDR3 here is CASSFSGLAGEETQYF. CDR3 bases: TGTGCCAGCAGTTTCTCGGGACTAGCGGGAGAAGAGACCCAGTACTTC.

This sequence joins TRBV20-1 and TRBJ2-3; 7 positions agree with TRBD2. The CDR3 consists of 10 residues. V was pared by 3 bases and J by 10 bases, with 1 base of the junction left unmatched. Looked up from germline, CDR1 is DFQATT and CDR2 is SNEGSKA (reference sequence). The CDR3 loop is CSARGGAQYF. CDR3 sequence (DNA): TGCAGTGCTAGGGGGGGGGCGCAGTATTTT.

This rearrangement joins TRBV27 to TRBJ2-1, with D tentatively TRBD1 (5 bases). Germline assignment: CDR1 MNHEY and CDR2 SMNVEV (reference sequence). Trimming took off 5 bases at V and 8 bases at J, with 16 bases between the two ends. The CDR3 has 14 amino acids. This CDR3 is CASSLEGWGHEQFF. The CDR3, as DNA: TGTGCCAGCAGTCTTGAAGGTTGGGGCCATGAGCAGTTCTTC.

J is TRBJ1-1 and V is TRBV6-1; D unclear. This CDR3 contains 11 residues. V lost 6 bases to trimming and J lost 6 bases, with 8 bases between them. The germline V gene encodes CDR1 MNHNS and CDR2 SASEGT. CDR3 in amino acids: CASRAPSEAFF. CDR3 sequence (DNA): TGTGCCAGCAGAGCCCCTTCTGAAGCTTTCTTT.

The V call is TRBV7-2, the J call TRBJ2-7; D unresolved. Germline lookup yields CDR1 SGHTA and CDR2 FQGNSA. The CDR3 is 12 residues long. V gave up 2 bases and J gave up 5 bases, with 7 bases separating them. The CDR3 nucleotides are TGTGCCAGCAGCTTACAGGCCGACGAGCAGTACTTC. Translating it yields CASSLQADEQYF.

This clone occurred a few times. This rearrangement joins TRBV29-1 to TRBJ2-3, with D possibly being TRBD2 (7 bases). CDR3 length: 14 residues. Germline CDR1 SQVTM, CDR2 ANQGSEA. V lost 0 bases and J lost 5, with 12 bases in between. CDR3 in amino acids: CSVEDGGAGDTQYF. CDR3 nucleotide sequence: TGCAGCGTTGAAGATGGGGGGGCCGGAGATACGCAGTATTTT.

The chain recombines TRBV7-3 with TRBJ2-1; D unclear. This CDR3 region has 12 residues. CDR1 and CDR2 from the germline V gene are SGHTA and FQGTGA. V was cut by 4 bases and J by 6 bases, with 7 bases left in between. The CDR3 region has the DNA TGTGCCAGCAGCTCAGATGGCAATGAGCAGTTCTTC. This translates into CASSSDGNEQFF.